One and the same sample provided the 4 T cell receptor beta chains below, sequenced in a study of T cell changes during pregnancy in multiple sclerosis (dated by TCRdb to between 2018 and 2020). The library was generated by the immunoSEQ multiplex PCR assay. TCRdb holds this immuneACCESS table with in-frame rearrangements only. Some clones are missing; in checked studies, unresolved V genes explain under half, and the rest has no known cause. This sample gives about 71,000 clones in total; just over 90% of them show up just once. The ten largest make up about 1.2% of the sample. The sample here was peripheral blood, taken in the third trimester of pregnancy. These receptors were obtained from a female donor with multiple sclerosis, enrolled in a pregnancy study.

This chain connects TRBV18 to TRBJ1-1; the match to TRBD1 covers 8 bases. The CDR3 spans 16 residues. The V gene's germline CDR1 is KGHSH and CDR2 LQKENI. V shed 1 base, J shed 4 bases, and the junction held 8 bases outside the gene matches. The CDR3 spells CASSPLRQGSTTEAFF. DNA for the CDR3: TGTGCCAGCTCACCACTGAGACAGGGGTCGACCACTGAAGCTTTCTTT.

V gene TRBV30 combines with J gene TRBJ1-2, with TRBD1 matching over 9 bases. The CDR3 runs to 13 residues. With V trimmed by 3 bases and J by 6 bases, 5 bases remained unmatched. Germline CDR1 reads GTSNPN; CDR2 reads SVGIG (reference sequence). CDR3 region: CAWRGRDRDGYTF. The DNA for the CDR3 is TGTGCCTGGAGAGGCCGGGACAGGGATGGCTACACCTTC.

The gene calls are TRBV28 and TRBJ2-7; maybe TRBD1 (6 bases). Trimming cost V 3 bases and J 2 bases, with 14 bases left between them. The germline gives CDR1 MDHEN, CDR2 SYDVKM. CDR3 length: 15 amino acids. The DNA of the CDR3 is TGTGCCAGCAGTTTCCCCCGACGGGACACCTACGAGCAGTACTTC. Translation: CASSFPRRDTYEQYF.

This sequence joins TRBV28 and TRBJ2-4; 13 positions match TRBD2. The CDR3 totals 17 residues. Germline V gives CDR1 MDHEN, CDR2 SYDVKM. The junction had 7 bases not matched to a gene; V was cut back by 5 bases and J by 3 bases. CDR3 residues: CASSLSGLAGVKNIQYF. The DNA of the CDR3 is TGTGCCAGCAGTCTCTCAGGACTAGCGGGAGTCAAAAACATTCAGTACTTC.